This TCR beta chain was sequenced during a study of T cell repertoires in ileal Crohn's disease. Overall study: Patients had a median roughly 7.9-year disease duration, and approximately 36% were active smokers.

Assay: immunoSEQ multiplex PCR; the TCRdb copy retains only in-frame clones and omits some. The sample gives tens of thousands of clones, about 82% of which show up once; around 20% is in the top ten. The V segment lost 0 bases and the J segment 2 bases; nucleotides outside the gene matches: 9. The CDR3 sequence is 18 residues long. CDR1 and CDR2 (germline): LGHNA, YNFKEQ. General study findings and limits: All patients with clonality above 26.8% had endoscopic recurrence. High-frequency clones were more common in sorted CD8 than CD4 cells.

For this clone: Its antigen remains unidentified.

The chain links TRBV4-2 to TRBJ2-3, with 9 bases lining up with TRBD2. The TCR was taken from an adult with Crohn's disease. Sequencing was performed on ileal tissue. The CDR3 is CASSQDRPLAGFTDTQYF. CDR3 nucleotides: TGTGCCAGCAGCCAAGATCGGCCGCTAGCGGGGTTCACAGATACGCAGTATTTT.